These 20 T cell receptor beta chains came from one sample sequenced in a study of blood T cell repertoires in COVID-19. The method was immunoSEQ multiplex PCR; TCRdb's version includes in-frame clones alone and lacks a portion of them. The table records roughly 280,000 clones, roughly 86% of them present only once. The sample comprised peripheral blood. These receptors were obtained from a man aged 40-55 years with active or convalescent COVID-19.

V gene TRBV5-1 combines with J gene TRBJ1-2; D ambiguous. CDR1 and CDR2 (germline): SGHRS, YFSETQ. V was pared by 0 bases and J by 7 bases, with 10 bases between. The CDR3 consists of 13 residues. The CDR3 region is CASSLDSASGYTF. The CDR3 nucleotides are TGCGCCAGCAGCTTGGACAGTGCTTCTGGCTACACCTTC.

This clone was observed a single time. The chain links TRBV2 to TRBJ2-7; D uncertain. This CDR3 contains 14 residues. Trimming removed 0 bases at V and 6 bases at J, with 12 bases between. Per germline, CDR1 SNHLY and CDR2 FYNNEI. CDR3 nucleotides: TGTGCCAGCAGTGAAGCGGCCATCCATTTCGAGCAGTACTTC. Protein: CASSEAAIHFEQYF.

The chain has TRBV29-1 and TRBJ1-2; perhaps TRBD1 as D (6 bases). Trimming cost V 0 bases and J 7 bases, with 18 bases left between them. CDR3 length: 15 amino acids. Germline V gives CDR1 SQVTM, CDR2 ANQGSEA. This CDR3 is CSVEELSGGSSGYTF. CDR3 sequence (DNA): TGCAGCGTTGAAGAATTGAGTGGGGGCTCAAGTGGCTACACCTTC.

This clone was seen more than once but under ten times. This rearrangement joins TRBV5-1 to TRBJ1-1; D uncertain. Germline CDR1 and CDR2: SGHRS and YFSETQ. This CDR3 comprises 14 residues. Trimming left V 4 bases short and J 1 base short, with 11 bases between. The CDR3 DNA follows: TGCGCCAGCAGCCTCCAACACACGAACACTGAAGCTTTCTTT. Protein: CASSLQHTNTEAFF. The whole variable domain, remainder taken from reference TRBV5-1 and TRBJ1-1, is KAGVTQTPRYLIKTRGQQVTLSCSPISGHRSVSWYQQTPGQGLQFLFEYFSETQRNKGNFPGRFSGRQFSNSRSEMNVSTLELGDSALYLCASSLQHTNTEAFFGQGTRLTVV.

The CDR3 spells CASSRDRVDTQYF. The CDR3 coding sequence is TGTGCCAGCAGTCGGGACAGGGTCGATACGCAGTATTTT. The chain carries TRBV2 and TRBJ2-3; 9 positions match TRBD1. The CDR3 is made up of 13 amino acids. Per the germline V gene, CDR1 is SNHLY and CDR2 is FYNNEI. V dropped 5 bases and J dropped 6; count of bases not matched to a gene: 3.

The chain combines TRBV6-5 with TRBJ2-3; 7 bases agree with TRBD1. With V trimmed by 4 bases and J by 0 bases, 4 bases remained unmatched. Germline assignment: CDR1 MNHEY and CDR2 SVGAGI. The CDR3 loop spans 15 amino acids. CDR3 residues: CASSSGQASTDTQYF. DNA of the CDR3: TGTGCCAGCAGTTCCGGACAGGCTAGCACAGATACGCAGTATTTT.

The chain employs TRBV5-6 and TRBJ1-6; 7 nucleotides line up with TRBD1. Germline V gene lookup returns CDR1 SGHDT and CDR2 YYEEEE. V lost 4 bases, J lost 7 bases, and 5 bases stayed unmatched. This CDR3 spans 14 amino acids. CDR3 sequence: CASSMDRHNSPLHF. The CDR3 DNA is TGTGCCAGCAGCATGGACAGGCACAATTCACCCCTCCACTTT.

CDR3 coding DNA: TGTGCCAGCAGCTTATACATCCCCGCTGATACGCAGTATTTT. It yields the protein CASSLYIPADTQYF. The chain has TRBV13 and TRBJ2-3; D remains unclear. Germline-derived CDR1 and CDR2 are PRHDT and FYEKMQ (reference sequence). V was clipped by 2 bases and J by 6 bases, with 12 bases between them. The CDR3 extends over 14 amino acids.

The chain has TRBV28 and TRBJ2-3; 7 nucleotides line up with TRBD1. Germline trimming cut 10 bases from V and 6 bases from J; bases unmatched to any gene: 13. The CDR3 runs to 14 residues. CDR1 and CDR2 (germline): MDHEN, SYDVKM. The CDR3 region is CATGQAFYGDTQYF. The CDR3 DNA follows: TGTGCCACCGGACAGGCCTTTTACGGGGATACGCAGTATTTT.

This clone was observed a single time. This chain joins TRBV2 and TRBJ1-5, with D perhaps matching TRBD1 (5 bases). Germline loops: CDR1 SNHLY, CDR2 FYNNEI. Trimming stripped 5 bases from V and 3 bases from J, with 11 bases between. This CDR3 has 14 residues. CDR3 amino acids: CASSFSRDNQPQHF. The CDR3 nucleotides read TGTGCCAGCAGTTTTAGCAGGGACAATCAGCCCCAGCATTTT. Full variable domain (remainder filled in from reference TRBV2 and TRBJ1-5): EPEVTQTPSHQVTQMGQEVILRCVPISNHLYFYWYRQILGQKVEFLVSFYNNEISEKSEIFDDQFSVERPDGSNFTLKIRSTKLEDSAMYFCASSFSRDNQPQHFGDGTRLSIL.

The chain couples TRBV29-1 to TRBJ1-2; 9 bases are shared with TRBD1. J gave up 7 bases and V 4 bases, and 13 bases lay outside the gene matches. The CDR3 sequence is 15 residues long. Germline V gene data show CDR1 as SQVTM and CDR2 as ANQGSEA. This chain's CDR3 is CSVGSRGTGLTGYTF. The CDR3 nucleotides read TGCAGCGTTGGGTCCAGGGGGACAGGGCTAACTGGCTACACCTTC.

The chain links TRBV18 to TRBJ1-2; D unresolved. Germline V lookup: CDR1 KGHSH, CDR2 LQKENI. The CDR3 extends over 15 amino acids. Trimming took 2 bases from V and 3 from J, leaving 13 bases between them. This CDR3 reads CASSPRQEPDYGYTF. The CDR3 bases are TGTGCCAGCTCACCAAGGCAGGAACCCGACTATGGCTACACCTTC.

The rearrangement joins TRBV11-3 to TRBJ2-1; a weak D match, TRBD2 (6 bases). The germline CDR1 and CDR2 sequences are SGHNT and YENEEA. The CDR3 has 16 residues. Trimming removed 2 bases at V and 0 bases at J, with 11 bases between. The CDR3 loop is CASSLRRGYSYNEQFF. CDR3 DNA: TGTGCCAGCAGCTTAAGGCGGGGATACTCCTACAATGAGCAGTTCTTC.

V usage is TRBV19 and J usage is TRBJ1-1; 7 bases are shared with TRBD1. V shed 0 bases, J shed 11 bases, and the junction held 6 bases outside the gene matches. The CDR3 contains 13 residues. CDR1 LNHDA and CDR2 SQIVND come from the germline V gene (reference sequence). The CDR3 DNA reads TGTGCCAGTAGTATAGAGGTCAGGGGGGATGCTTTCTTT. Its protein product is CASSIEVRGDAFF.

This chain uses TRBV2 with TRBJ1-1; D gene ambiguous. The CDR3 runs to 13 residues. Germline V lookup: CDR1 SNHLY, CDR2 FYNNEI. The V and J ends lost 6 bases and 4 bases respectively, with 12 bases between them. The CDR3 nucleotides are TGTGCCAGCAGAGTAAGAGAACCCACTGAAGCTTTCTTT. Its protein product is CASRVREPTEAFF.

CDR3 sequence (DNA): TGTGCCAGAGCGGGGAGGGGACATCAGCCCCAGCATTTT. It is translated as CARAGRGHQPQHF. The chain employs TRBV12-3 or TRBV12-4 and TRBJ1-5; D possibly corresponds to TRBD1 (5 bases). V dropped 9 bases and J dropped 5 bases, with 14 bases sitting between them. The CDR3 has 13 amino acids.

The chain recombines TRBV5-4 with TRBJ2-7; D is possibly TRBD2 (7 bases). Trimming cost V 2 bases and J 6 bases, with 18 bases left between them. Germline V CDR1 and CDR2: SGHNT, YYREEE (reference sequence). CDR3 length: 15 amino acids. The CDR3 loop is CASSLRGGPPSEQYF. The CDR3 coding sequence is TGTGCCAGCAGCTTAAGGGGGGGCCCACCTTCCGAGCAGTACTTC.

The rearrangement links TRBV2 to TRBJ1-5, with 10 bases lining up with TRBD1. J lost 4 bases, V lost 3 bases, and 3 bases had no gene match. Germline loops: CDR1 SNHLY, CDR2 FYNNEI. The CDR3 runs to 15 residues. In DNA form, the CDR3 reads TGTGCCAGCAGTGAGTGGGACAGGGGAAATCAGCCCCAGCATTTT. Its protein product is CASSEWDRGNQPQHF.

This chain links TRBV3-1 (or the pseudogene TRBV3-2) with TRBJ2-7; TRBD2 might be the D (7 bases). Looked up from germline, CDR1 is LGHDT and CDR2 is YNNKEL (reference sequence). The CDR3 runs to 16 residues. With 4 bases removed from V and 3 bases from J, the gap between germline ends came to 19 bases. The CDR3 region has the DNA TGTGCCAGCAGCCGCCAGGCGGGGGCGGGGTACTACGAGCAGTACTTC. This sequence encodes CASSRQAGAGYYEQYF.

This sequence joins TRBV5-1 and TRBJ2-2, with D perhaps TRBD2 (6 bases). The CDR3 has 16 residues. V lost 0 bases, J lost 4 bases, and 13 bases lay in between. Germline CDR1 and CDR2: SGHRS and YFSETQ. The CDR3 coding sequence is TGCGCCAGCAGCTTGGGCCAGCGGGCTCCCACCGGGGAGCTGTTTTTT. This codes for CASSLGQRAPTGELFF.